Listed below are T cell receptor beta chains from one sample, sequenced in a study of Ad26.COV2.S vaccination and SARS-CoV-2 variants. Profiled with immunoSEQ multiplex PCR; TCRdb holds only in-frame clones, not every one. The table shows roughly 380,000 clones, with around 87% occurring only once. The sample consisted of peripheral blood, taken in a trial of Ad26.COV2.S vaccine versus placebo. The receptor source for this set is a person aged 18 to 65 who received the Ad26.COV2.S COVID-19 vaccine or a placebo. The CDR3 runs from the conserved cysteine through the conserved F or W. A D gene is named only where the DNA matches it firmly. The listing skips clone size in some rows; elsewhere it reads once, few, many or a size class.

>.|TRBJ1-5|few|TRBV30
CAWSVGLGTSQPQHF
TGTGCCTGGAGTGTTGGGCTGGGGACGAGTCAGCCCCAGCATTTT
>TRBD1|TRBJ2-5|few|TRBV29-1
CSVGDRGQVETQYF
TGCAGCGTTGGGGACCGAGGACAGGTAGAGACCCAGTACTTC
>TRBD2|TRBJ2-3|.|TRBV29-1
CSVGLAGSTDTQYF
TGCAGCGTTGGCCTAGCGGGGAGCACAGATACGCAGTATTTT
>TRBD2|TRBJ2-7|.|TRBV7-2
CASTGLATAYEQYF
TGTGCCAGCACGGGACTAGCGACCGCCTACGAGCAGTACTTC
>.|TRBJ2-5|once|TRBV5-8
CASSLAGTETQYF
TGTGCCAGCAGCTTGGCTGGCACGGAGACCCAGTACTTC
>.|TRBJ2-2|few|TRBV11-3
CASSGANTNTGELFF
TGTGCCAGCAGCGGGGCCAACACGAACACCGGGGAGCTGTTTTTT
>TRBD1|TRBJ2-5|.|TRBV6-2/TRBV6-3
CASSYPQGARETQYF
TGTGCCAGCAGTTACCCGCAGGGGGCGAGAGAGACCCAGTACTTC
>.|TRBJ2-2|.|TRBV18
CASSRGGPNTGELFF
TGTGCCAGCTCACGCGGGGGCCCGAACACCGGGGAGCTGTTTTTT
>TRBD1|TRBJ2-7|.|TRBV12-3/TRBV12-4
CASSLQGANEQYF
TGTGCCAGCAGTTTGCAGGGGGCTAACGAGCAGTACTTC
>TRBD2|TRBJ2-5|.|TRBV27
CASSSLSGGYETQYF
TGTGCCAGCAGTTCCCTTAGCGGGGGGTACGAGACCCAGTACTTC
>.|TRBJ2-1|.|TRBV19
CASSIGSRSYNEQFF
TGTGCCAGTAGTATAGGGTCGCGTTCCTACAATGAGCAGTTCTTC
>TRBD1|TRBJ1-5|few|TRBV6-5
CASMFWTGNQPQHF
TGTGCCAGCATGTTCTGGACAGGGAATCAGCCCCAGCATTTT
>TRBD2|TRBJ2-3|.|TRBV10-3
CASSGGLSTDTQYF
TGTGCCAGTAGCGGGGGGCTGAGCACAGATACGCAGTATTTT
>TRBD1|TRBJ2-3|.|TRBV6-1
CASSELGQGTDTQYF
TGTGCCAGCAGTGAACTGGGACAGGGCACAGATACGCAGTATTTT
>.|TRBJ1-1|once|TRBV6-2/TRBV6-3
CASSTPGTEAFF
TGTGCCAGCAGTACCCCTGGGACTGAAGCTTTCTTT
>.|TRBJ1-2|.|TRBV27
CASSYRRGSGYTF
TGTGCCAGCAGTTATCGACGGGGATCTGGCTACACCTTC
>.|TRBJ2-7|once|TRBV4-2
CASSQELDSYEQYF
TGTGCCAGCAGCCAAGAGTTGGACTCCTACGAGCAGTACTTC
>TRBD1|TRBJ2-5|.|TRBV27
CASSPGTGGRETQYF
TGTGCCAGCAGCCCAGGGACAGGGGGCAGGGAGACCCAGTACTTC
>.|TRBJ1-2|.|TRBV6-5
CASSSQGTFNYGYTF
TGTGCCAGCAGTTCACAGGGAACTTTTAACTATGGCTACACCTTC
>TRBD1|TRBJ1-6|once|TRBV30
CAWSRTGTGNNSPLHF
TGTGCCTGGAGTCGCACCGGGACAGGGAATAATTCACCCCTCCACTTT
>TRBD2|TRBJ2-3|.|TRBV7-8
CASSFIVAGGPDTQYF
TGTGCCAGCAGCTTCATTGTAGCGGGGGGGCCAGATACGCAGTATTTT
>.|TRBJ1-1|many|TRBV19
CASSTLGSEAFF
TGTGCCAGTAGTACCCTTGGCAGTGAAGCTTTCTTT
>.|TRBJ2-4|.|TRBV3-1/TRBV3-2
CASSPVVAPINIQYF
TGTGCCAGCAGCCCGGTGGTGGCCCCAATAAACATTCAGTACTTC
>.|TRBJ2-7|.|TRBV6-5
CATKPGTKYEQYF
TGTGCCACCAAACCCGGGACAAAATACGAGCAGTACTTC
>.|TRBJ1-3|.|TRBV7-3
CASSLNPAGAGGNTIYF
TGTGCCAGCAGCTTAAATCCCGCCGGGGCAGGCGGAAACACCATATATTTT
>.|TRBJ1-6|.|TRBV11-2
CASSLRAAYNSPLHF
TGTGCCAGCAGCTTAAGGGCAGCCTATAATTCACCCCTCCACTTT
>.|TRBJ1-1|.|TRBV18
CASSQTGTRGTEAFF
TGTGCCAGCTCCCAAACCGGGACTCGGGGCACTGAAGCTTTCTTT
>TRBD2|TRBJ2-7|.|TRBV7-2
CASSMGLAYEQYF
TGTGCCAGCAGCATGGGACTAGCTTACGAGCAGTACTTC
>.|TRBJ1-3|.|TRBV11-1
CASSLRARTGNTIYF
TGTGCCAGCAGCTTACGGGCTCGAACTGGAAACACCATATATTTT
>.|TRBJ1-5|few|TRBV12-3/TRBV12-4
CASTKGTSTRHF
TGTGCCAGTACGAAGGGGACTTCCACCCGGCATTTT
>.|TRBJ1-4|once|TRBV4-2
CASSQESAGGAVNEKLFF
TGTGCCAGCAGCCAAGAAAGCGCCGGGGGGGCGGTAAATGAAAAACTGTTTTTT